This T cell receptor beta chain was sequenced during a study of PD-1 blockade in classical Hodgkin lymphoma. Time point in this sample: cycle 4 day 1 (C4D1), after 6 weeks of nivolumab. Each and every patient relapsed after autologous stem cell transplantation, and patients got differing brentuximab vedotin exposure. Study-level results: Diversity in CD4+ TCRs, unlike that measured in CD8+ TCRs, had risen significantly by C4D1. Patients starting nivolumab less than 1 year after ASCT had lower diversity and were excluded from later analyses.

CDR3 length equals 16 residues. The V gene's germline CDR1 is SSHAT and CDR2 FNYEAQ (reference sequence). About this clone: The antigen is undetermined. An end of the junction does not agree with germline; a read error may underlie this.

The table came from immunoSEQ multiplex PCR; TCRdb's copy has only in-frame clones and leaves some out. The sample has 100,000 or so clones; around 93% are singletons. V is TRBV7-7 and J is TRBJ2-5; 7 bases fit TRBD2. The material was peripheral blood mononuclear cells (PBMCs), obtained before the fourth cycle of nivolumab. The sequence was collected from a human donor with classical Hodgkin lymphoma. CDR3 nucleotides: TGTGCTAGCAGTCCCGGGTCTGGCGGGAGCAAAGAGACCCAGTACTTC. This translates into CASSPGSGGSKETQYF.